This TCR beta chain was observed in a study of cytomegalovirus exposure and HLA in healthy donors. Study-level points and caveats: A list of 164 TCR beta chains associated with cytomegalovirus was given.

PCR was performed using 60 Vbeta and 13 Jbeta primers. Produced via immunoSEQ multiplex PCR; TCRdb's table is partial and in-frame only. The sample holds 75,000 to 95,000 clones; around 78% are singletons and the top ten take roughly 4.5%. V was pared by 3 bases and J by 0 bases, with 12 bases between. Germline V gene data show CDR1 as LNHDA and CDR2 as SQIVND (reference sequence). This CDR3 region has 16 residues. Comment on this clone: What it binds is unknown.

Sequencing used PBMCs. The receptor's source is a woman between 40 and 55 years old in good health and CMV-seropositive. The chain couples TRBV19 to TRBJ2-1; D is unresolved. The CDR3 spells CASSISASSSYNEQFF. In nucleotides, the CDR3 is TGTGCCAGTAGTATCTCTGCGAGTAGCTCCTACAATGAGCAGTTCTTC.